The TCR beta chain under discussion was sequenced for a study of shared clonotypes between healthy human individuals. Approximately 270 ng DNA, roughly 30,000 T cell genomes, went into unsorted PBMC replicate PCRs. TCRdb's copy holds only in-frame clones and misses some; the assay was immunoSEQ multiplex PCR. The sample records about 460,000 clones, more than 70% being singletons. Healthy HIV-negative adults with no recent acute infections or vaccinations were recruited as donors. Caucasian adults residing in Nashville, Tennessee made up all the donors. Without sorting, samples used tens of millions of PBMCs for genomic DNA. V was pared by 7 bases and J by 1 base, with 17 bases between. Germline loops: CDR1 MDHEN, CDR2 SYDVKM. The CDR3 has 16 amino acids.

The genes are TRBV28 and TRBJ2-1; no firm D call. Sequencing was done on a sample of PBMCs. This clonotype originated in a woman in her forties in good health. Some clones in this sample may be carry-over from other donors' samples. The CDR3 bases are TGTGCCAGCACTCGGACGGCTGAGCTTTCCTACAATGAGCAGTTCTTC. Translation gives CASTRTAELSYNEQFF.